This TCR beta chain was identified in a study of blood T cell repertoires in COVID-19. The overall study: The analysed material was cDNA or gDNA that came from T cells, B-cell-depleted T cells, or PBMCs.

Method: immunoSEQ multiplex PCR; TCRdb's copy keeps in-frame clones and lacks some. The repertoire holds just over 650,000 clones, with more than 80% as singletons. Germline CDR1 is GTSNPN and CDR2 is SVGIG (reference sequence). The CDR3 covers 13 residues. V was pared by 3 bases and J by 5 bases, with 14 bases between. This sequence joins TRBV30 and TRBJ2-7, with D uncertain. The sequence derives from a woman aged 18-29 years with acute or convalescent COVID-19. Material for sequencing was peripheral blood. CDR3 protein: CAWSRRVRNEQYF. The DNA of the CDR3 is TGTGCCTGGAGCCGAAGAGTGAGAAACGAGCAGTACTTC.